This T cell receptor (beta chain) originates from a study of long-term antiretroviral therapy in people with HIV. The assay used was immunoSEQ (version v3.0), run at survey level. The protocol was immunoSEQ multiplex PCR, while the TCRdb copy is restricted to in-frame clones and leaves out a portion. The top ten clones hold around 3.8% of a sample with tens of thousands of clones, approximately 83% of them seen once. The germline gives CDR1 MNHNS, CDR2 SASEGT. V was pared by 8 bases and J by 9 bases, with 14 bases between. The CDR3 runs 13 residues. The chain combines TRBV6-1 with TRBJ1-6; weak D call: TRBD1 (5 bases). Sequencing was performed on unsorted PBMCs, taken 0.8 years before starting antiretroviral therapy. The clonotype originates from a man aged 18 to 29 with HIV. CDR3 sequence reads: CASGLQGSSPLHF. The DNA of the CDR3 is TGTGCCAGCGGTCTTCAGGGAAGTTCACCCCTCCACTTT.